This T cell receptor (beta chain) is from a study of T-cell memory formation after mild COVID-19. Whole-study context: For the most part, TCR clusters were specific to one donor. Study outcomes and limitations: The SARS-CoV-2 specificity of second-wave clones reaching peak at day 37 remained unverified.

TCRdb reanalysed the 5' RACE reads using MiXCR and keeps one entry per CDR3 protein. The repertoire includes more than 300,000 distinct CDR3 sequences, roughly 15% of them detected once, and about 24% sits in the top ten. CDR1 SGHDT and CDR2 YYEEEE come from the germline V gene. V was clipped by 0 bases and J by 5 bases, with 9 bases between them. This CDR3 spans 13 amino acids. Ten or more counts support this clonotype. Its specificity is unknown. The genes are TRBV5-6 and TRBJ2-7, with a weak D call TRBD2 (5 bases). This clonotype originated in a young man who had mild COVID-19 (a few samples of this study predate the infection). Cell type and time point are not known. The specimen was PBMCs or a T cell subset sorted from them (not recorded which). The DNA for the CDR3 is TGTGCCAGCAGCTTGGGGGCGGGTCACGAGCAGTACGTC. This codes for CASSLGAGHEQYV.